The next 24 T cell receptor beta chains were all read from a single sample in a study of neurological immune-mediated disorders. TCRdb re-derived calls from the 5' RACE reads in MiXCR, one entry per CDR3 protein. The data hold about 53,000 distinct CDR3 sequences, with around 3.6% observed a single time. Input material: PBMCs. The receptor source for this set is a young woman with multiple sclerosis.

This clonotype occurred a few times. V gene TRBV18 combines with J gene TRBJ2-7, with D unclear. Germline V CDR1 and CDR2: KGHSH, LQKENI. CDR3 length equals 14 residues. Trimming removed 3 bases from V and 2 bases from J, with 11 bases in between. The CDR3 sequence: CASSPAANTYEQYF. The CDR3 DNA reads TGTGCCAGCTCACCGGCAGCCAACACCTACGAGCAGTACTTC. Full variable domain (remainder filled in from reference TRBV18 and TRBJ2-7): NAGVMQNPRHLVRRRGQEARLRCSPMKGHSHVYWYRQLPEEGLKFMVYLQKENIIDESGMPKERFSAEFPKEGPSILRIQQVVRGDSAAYFCASSPAANTYEQYFGPGTRLTVT.

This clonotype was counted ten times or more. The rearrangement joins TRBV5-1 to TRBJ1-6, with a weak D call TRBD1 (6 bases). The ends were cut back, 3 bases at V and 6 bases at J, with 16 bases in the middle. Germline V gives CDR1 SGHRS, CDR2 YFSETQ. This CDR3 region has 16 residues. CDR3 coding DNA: TGCGCCAGCAGCTACTTACAGGGAAAGAGTAATTCACCCCTCCACTTT. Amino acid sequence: CASSYLQGKSNSPLHF.

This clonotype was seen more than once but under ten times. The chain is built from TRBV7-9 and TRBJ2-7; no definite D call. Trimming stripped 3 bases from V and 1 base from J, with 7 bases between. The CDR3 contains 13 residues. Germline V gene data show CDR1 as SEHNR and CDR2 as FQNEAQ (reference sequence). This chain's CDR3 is CASSFSRSYEQYF. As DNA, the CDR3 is TGTGCCAGCAGCTTTAGCAGATCCTACGAGCAGTACTTC.

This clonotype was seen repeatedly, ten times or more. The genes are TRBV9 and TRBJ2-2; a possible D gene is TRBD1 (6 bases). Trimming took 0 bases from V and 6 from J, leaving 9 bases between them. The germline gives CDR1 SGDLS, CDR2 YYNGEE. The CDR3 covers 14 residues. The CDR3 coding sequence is TGTGCCAGCAGCGTAGCAGCAGGGGCCGGGGAGCTGTTTTTT. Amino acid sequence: CASSVAAGAGELFF.

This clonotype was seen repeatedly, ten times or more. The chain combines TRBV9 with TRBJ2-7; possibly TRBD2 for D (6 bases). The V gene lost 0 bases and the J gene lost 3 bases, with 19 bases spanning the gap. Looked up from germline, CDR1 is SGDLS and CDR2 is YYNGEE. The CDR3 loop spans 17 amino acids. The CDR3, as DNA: TGTGCCAGCAGCGTAGGGTTGGGGGGAGCAGGAGACTACGAGCAGTACTTC. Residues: CASSVGLGGAGDYEQYF.

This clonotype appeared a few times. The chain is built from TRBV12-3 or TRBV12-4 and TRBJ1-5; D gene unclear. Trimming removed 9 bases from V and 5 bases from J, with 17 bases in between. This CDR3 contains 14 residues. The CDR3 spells CASSDKGGHQPQHF. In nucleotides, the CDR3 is TGTGCCAGTTCCGATAAGGGCGGGCATCAGCCCCAGCATTTT.

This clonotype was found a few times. CDR3 in amino acids: CATTQADTQYF. CDR3 nucleotides: TGTGCCACGACCCAGGCAGATACGCAGTATTTT. The genes are TRBV6-1 and TRBJ2-3; D is uncertain. Germline CDR1 MNHNS, CDR2 SASEGT. Trimming cost V 10 bases and J 4 bases, with 9 bases left between them. The CDR3 covers 11 residues.

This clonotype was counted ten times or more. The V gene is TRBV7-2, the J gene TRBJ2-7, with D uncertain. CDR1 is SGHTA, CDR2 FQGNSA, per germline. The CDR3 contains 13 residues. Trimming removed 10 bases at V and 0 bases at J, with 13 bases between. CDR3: CATARPSSYEQYF. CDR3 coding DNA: TGTGCCACCGCGAGGCCAAGCTCCTACGAGCAGTACTTC.

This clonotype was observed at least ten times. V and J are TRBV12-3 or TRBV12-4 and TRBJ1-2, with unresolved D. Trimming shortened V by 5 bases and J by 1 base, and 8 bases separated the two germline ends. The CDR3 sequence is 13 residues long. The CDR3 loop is CASSLQSNYGYTF. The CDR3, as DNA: TGTGCCAGCAGTCTACAGAGTAACTATGGCTACACCTTC.

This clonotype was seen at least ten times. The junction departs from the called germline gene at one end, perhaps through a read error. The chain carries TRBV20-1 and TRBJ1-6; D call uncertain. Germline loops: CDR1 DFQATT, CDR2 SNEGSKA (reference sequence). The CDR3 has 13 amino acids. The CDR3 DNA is TGCAGTGCTAGACAGGTCGTAAAAAACGCCCTCAACTTT. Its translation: CSARQVVKNALNF.

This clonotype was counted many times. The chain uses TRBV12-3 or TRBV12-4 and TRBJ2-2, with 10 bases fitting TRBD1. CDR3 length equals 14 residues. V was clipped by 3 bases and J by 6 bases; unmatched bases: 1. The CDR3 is CASSLTGGSGELFF. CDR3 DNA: TGTGCCAGCAGTTTGACAGGGGGCTCCGGGGAGCTGTTTTTT.

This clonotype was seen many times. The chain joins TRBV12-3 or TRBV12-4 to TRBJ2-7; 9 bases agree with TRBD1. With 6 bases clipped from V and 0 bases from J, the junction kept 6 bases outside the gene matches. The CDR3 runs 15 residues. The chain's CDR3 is CASSKETGGSYEQYF. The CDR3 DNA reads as TGTGCCAGCAGCAAAGAGACAGGGGGCTCCTACGAGCAGTACTTC.

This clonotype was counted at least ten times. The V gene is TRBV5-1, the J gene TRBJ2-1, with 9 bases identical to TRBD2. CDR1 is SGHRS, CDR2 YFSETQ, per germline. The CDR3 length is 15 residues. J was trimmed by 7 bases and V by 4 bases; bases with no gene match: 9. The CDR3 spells CASSPPSGELNEQFF. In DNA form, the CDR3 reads TGCGCCAGCAGCCCACCTAGCGGGGAACTGAATGAGCAGTTCTTC.

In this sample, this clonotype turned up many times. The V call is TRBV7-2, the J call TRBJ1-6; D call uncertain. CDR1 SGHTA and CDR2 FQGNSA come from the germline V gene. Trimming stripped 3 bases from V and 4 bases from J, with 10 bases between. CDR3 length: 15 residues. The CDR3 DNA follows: TGTGCCAGCAGCTTCACAGTAGGTTATAATTCACCCCTCCACTTT. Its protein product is CASSFTVGYNSPLHF.

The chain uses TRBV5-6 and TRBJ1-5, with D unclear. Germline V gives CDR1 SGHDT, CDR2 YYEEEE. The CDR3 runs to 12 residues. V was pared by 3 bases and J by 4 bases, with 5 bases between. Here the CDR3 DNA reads TGTGCCAGCAGCTACAGAAATCAGCCCCAGCATTTT. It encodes CASSYRNQPQHF. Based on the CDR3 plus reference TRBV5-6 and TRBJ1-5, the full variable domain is DAGVTQSPTHLIKTRGQQVTLRCSPKSGHDTVSWYQQALGQGPQFIFQYYEEEERQRGNFPDRFSGHQFPNYSSELNVNALLLGDSALYLCASSYRNQPQHFGDGTRLSIL.

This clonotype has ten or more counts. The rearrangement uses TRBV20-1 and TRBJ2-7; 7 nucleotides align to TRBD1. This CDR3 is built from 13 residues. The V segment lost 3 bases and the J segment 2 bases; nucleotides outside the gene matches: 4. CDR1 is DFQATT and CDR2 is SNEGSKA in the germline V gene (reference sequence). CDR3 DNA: TGCAGTGCTAGGGGGACAGTACCCTACGAGCAGTACTTC. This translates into CSARGTVPYEQYF.

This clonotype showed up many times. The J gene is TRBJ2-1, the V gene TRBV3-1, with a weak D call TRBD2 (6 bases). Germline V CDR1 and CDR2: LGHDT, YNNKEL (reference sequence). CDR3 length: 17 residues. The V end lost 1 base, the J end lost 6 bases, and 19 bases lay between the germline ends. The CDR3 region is CASSQAFLASGTNEQFF. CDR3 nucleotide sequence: TGTGCCAGCAGCCAAGCCTTTCTAGCGTCCGGGACCAATGAGCAGTTCTTC.

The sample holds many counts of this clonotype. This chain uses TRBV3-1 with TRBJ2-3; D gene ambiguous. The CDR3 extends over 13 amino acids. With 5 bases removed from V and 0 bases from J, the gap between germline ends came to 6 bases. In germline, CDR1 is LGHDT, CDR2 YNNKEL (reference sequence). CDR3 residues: CASSVTSTDTQYF. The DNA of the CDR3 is TGTGCCAGCAGCGTAACTAGCACAGATACGCAGTATTTT.

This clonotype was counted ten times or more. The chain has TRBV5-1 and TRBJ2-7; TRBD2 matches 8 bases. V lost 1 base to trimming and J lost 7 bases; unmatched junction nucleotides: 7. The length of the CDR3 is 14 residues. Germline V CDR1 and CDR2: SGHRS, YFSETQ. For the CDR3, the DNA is TGCGCCAGCAGCTTGCGGGAGGGAACGGGTGAGCAGTACTTC. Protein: CASSLREGTGEQYF.

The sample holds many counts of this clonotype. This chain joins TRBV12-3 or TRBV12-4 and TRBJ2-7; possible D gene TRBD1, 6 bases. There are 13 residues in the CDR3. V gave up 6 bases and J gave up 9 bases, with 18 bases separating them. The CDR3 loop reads CASSFKGVFGQYF. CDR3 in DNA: TGTGCCAGCAGCTTCAAGGGGGTTTTTGGGCAGTACTTC.

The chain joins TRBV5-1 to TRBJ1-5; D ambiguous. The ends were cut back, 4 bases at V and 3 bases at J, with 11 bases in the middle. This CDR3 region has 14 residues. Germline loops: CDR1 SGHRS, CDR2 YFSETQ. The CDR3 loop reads CASSEGGNNQPQHF. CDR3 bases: TGCGCCAGCAGCGAGGGCGGAAACAATCAGCCCCAGCATTTT. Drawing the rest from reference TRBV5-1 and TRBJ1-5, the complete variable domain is KAGVTQTPRYLIKTRGQQVTLSCSPISGHRSVSWYQQTPGQGLQFLFEYFSETQRNKGNFPGRFSGRQFSNSRSEMNVSTLELGDSALYLCASSEGGNNQPQHFGDGTRLSIL.

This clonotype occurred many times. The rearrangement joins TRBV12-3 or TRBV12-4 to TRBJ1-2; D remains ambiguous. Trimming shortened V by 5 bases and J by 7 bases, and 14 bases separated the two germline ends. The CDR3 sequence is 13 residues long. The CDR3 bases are TGTGCCAGCAGTCACCTCTCTTCTGGTGGCTACACCTTC. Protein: CASSHLSSGGYTF.

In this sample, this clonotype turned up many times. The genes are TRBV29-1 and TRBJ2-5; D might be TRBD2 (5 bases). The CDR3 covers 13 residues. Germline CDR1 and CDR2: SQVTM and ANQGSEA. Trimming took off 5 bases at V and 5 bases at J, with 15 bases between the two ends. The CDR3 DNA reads TGCAGCGTTAGCGCGGGCCTGCTCGAGACCCAGTACTTC. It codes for CSVSAGLLETQYF.

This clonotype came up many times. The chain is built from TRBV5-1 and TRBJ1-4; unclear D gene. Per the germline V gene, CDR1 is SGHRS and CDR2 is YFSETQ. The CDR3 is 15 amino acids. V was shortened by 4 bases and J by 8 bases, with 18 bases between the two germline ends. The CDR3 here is CASSPGSSIREKLFF. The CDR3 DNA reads TGCGCCAGCAGCCCGGGGTCGTCAATAAGAGAAAAACTGTTTTTT.